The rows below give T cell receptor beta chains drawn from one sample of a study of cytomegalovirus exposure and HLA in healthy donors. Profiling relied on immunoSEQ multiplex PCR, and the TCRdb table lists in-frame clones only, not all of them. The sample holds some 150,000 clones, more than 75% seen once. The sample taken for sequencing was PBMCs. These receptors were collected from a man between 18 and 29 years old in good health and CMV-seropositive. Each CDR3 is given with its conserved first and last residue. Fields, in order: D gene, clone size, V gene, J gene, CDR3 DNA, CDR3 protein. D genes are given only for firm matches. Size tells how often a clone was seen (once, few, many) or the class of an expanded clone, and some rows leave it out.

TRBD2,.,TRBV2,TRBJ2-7,TGTGCCAGCAGACACGGACTAGCGGAGTACGAGCAGTACTTC,CASRHGLAEYEQYF
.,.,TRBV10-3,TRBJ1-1,TGTGCCATCAACCTACAGAGGAACACTGAAGCTTTCTTT,CAINLQRNTEAFF
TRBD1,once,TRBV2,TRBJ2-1,TGTGCCAGCAGTCTGACAGGGGTGAGTTACAATGAGCAGTTCTTC,CASSLTGVSYNEQFF
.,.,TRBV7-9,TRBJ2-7,TGTGCCAGCAGCCAAAACGGGAAGCCCTACGAGCAGTACTTC,CASSQNGKPYEQYF
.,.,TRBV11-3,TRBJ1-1,TGTGCCAGCAGCCCCCAAGGTAGGCGGACTGAAGCTTTCTTT,CASSPQGRRTEAFF
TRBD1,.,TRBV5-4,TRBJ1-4,TGTGCCAGCAGCTTGGCAGACAGGGGGAGAGAAAAACTGTTTTTT,CASSLADRGREKLFF
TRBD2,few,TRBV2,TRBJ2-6,TGTGCCAGCAGTGACCATCCACTAGCGGTTCCCGTAGGGGCCAACGGCCTGACTTTC,CASSDHPLAVPVGANGLTF
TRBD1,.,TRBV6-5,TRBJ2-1,TGTGCCAGCAGTTCAACCGGGACAGCTTACAATGAGCAGTTCTTC,CASSSTGTAYNEQFF
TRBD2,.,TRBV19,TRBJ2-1,TGTGCCAGTAGTTCCCGGGGTAGCGGGAGCTACAATGAGCAGTTCTTC,CASSSRGSGSYNEQFF
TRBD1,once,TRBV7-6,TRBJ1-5,TGTGCCAGCAGCAAAAGACAGGGGGCGATTAATTATAGCAATCAGCCCCAGCATTTT,CASSKRQGAINYSNQPQHF
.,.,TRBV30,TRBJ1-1,TGTGCCTGGAGTCGAGGGGGGAACACTGAAGCTTTCTTT,CAWSRGGNTEAFF
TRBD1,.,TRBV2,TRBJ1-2,TGTGCCAGCAACCGGGACAGGAAAGGCTACACCTTC,CASNRDRKGYTF
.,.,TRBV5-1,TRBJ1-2,TGCGCCAGCAGCTTGGATTCAGGGAACTATGGCTACACCTTC,CASSLDSGNYGYTF
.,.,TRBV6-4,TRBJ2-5,TGTGCCAGCAGTGCCGGACTTGGAGAGACCCAGTACTTC,CASSAGLGETQYF
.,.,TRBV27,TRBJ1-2,TGTGCCTCCGCAGCGGGGGGGGCCGGCTATGGCTACACCTTC,CASAAGGAGYGYTF
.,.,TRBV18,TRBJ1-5,TGTGCCAGCTCACCTCAAGGGGGCAATCAGCCCCAGCATTTT,CASSPQGGNQPQHF
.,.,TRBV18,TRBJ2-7,TGTGCCAGCTCACCCGAACAGGAGTTCCCCTACGAGCAGTACTTC,CASSPEQEFPYEQYF
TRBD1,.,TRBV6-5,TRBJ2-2,TGTGCCAGCAGTGGCGATCCCGGGACAGGCCTGTTTTTT,CASSGDPGTGLFF
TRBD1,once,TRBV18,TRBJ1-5,TGTGCCAGCTCACCGGGACAGGCTAGCAATCAGCCCCAGCATTTT,CASSPGQASNQPQHF
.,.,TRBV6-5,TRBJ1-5,TGTGCCAGCAACGACAGGCTTAGCAATCAGCCCCAGCATTTT,CASNDRLSNQPQHF
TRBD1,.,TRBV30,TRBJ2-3,TGTGCCGGGGGACAGGAGTGGACAGATACGCAGTATTTT,CAGGQEWTDTQYF
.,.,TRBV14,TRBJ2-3,TGTGCCAGCAGCCACTCCGTGAGACAGAGCACAGATACGCAGTATTTT,CASSHSVRQSTDTQYF
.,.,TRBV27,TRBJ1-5,TGTGCCAGCAGTTTATGGGGGGGCAATCAGCCCCAGCATTTT,CASSLWGGNQPQHF
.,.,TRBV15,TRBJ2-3,TGTGCCACCAGCAGACAGGGGGGATACACAGATACGCAGTATTTT,CATSRQGGYTDTQYF
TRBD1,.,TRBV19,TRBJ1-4,TGTGCCAGTAGTGCGACAGGGAGAAGTGAAAAACTGTTTTTT,CASSATGRSEKLFF
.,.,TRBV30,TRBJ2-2,TGTGCCTGGAGTCGGGATAACACCGGGGAGCTGTTTTTT,CAWSRDNTGELFF
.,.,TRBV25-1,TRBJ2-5,TGTGCCAGCAGTGAAACTAAGGCAGAGACCCAGTACTTC,CASSETKAETQYF
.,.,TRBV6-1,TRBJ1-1,TGTGCCAGCAGTGAAAGCGGCTACACTGAAGCTTTCTTT,CASSESGYTEAFF
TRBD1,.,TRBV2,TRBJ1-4,TGTGCCAGCAGGACGGACAGGGTTAATGAAAAACTGTTTTTT,CASRTDRVNEKLFF
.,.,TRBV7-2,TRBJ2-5,TGTGCCAGCAGCTTGGTTAGGGGAGGAGAGACCCAGTACTTC,CASSLVRGGETQYF
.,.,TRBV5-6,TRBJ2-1,TGTGCCAGCAGCTTGGACAGGGTCAATGAGCAGTTCTTC,CASSLDRVNEQFF
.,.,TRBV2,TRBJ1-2,TGTGCCAGCAATTTAGGGGAGGGGTATGGAGGCTACACCTTC,CASNLGEGYGGYTF
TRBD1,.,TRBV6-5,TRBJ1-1,TGTGCCAGCAGTTACCCGGGACAGTATTCGTCTGAAGCTTTCTTT,CASSYPGQYSSEAFF
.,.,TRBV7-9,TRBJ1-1,TGTGCCAGCAGCTTAGCCCAGACAGTACTTAACACTGAAGCTTTCTTT,CASSLAQTVLNTEAFF
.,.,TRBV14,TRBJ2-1,TGTGCCAGCAGCCTCGGGGTCAATGAGCAGTTCTTC,CASSLGVNEQFF
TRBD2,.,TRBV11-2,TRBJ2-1,TGTGCCAGCAGCTTAGTTAGCGGGAGTAGAAATGAGCAGTTCTTC,CASSLVSGSRNEQFF
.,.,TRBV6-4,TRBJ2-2,TGTGCCAGCAGTGACTCCTCCACCGGGGAGCTGTTTTTT,CASSDSSTGELFF
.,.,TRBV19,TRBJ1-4,TGTGCCAGTAGTATATCGGTCGAAAAACTGTTTTTT,CASSISVEKLFF
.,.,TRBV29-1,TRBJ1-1,TGCAGCGTTCTGCAGACTATGAACACTGAAGCTTTCTTT,CSVLQTMNTEAFF
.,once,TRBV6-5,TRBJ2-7,TGTGCCAGCCGCAACGGGGGTGGAGGACTACGCGAGCAGTACTTC,CASRNGGGGLREQYF
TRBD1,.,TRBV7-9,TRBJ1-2,TGTGCCAGCAGCTTAGACAGGGACAGAGGCTACACCTTC,CASSLDRDRGYTF
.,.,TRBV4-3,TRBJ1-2,TGCGCCAGCAGCCAAGAGAGGGAGCGGTCTAACTATGGCTACACCTTC,CASSQERERSNYGYTF
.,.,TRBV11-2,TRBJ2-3,TGTGCCAGCAGCTTAGACGGTTCCACAGATACGCAGTATTTT,CASSLDGSTDTQYF
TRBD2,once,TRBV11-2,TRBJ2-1,TGTGCCAGCAGCTTGTCCGCTGGACCGGGGGGCAATGAGCAGTTCTTC,CASSLSAGPGGNEQFF
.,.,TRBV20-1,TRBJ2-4,TGCAGTGCTAGTTCCTACCAACTCTGGTACTTC,CSASSYQLWYF
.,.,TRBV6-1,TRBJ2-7,TGTGCCAGCAGTGCCCTCGGAGCCCCACTCTACGAGCAGTACTTC,CASSALGAPLYEQYF
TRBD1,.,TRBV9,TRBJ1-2,TGTGCCAGCAGCGTAGATCCAGGGGGTGGCTACACCTTC,CASSVDPGGGYTF
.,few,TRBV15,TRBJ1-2,TGTGCCACCAGCAGAGATAAGCCGGCGGCTACCGGCTACACCTTC,CATSRDKPAATGYTF
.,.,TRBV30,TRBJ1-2,TGTGCCTGGAGTGTAAGCACAGCCTATGGCTACACCTTC,CAWSVSTAYGYTF
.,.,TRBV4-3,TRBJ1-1,TGCGCCAGCAGCCTGACAGGGAACACTGAAGCTTTCTTT,CASSLTGNTEAFF
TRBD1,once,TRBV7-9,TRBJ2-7,TGTGCCAGCAGCTCGACAGGGGGGTCGAAAGAGCAGTACTTC,CASSSTGGSKEQYF
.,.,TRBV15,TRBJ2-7,TGTGCCACCAGCAGAGCCGCGGGTTACGAGCAGTACTTC,CATSRAAGYEQYF